This entry is about one TCR beta chain. Its target is unknown. The sample belongs to a study of somatic mutations in cytotoxic T cells in rheumatoid arthritis. Study findings and constraints: Healthy controls did not share the age-linked increase in CD8+ clonality seen in rheumatoid arthritis patients. Patients with rheumatoid arthritis did not differ significantly from age-matched healthy controls in CD8+ T-cell clonality. A slight TRBV07 underrepresentation in rheumatoid arthritis patients was reported without multiple-comparison adjustment.

The CDR3 consists of 17 residues. TCRdb's table, derived via immunoSEQ multiplex PCR, lists solely in-frame clones and lacks some. The sample contains 20,000 to 25,000 clones, about 77% of which appear only once. This sequence joins TRBV21-1 and TRBJ1-1; TRBD1, the table's D call, lacks a check against the DNA. TRBV21-1 is flagged as a pseudogene. Material for sequencing was CD8+ T cells sorted from blood. This TCR was sampled from an adult with rheumatoid arthritis. The CDR3 DNA reads as TGTGCCAGCAGCGAACACCCGGACAGGGGGCGCTGGACTGAAGCTTTCTTT. The encoded protein is CASSEHPDRGRWTEAFF.